This passage covers 10 T cell receptor beta chains from one sample sequenced in a study of tumor-infiltrating lymphocytes in localized non-small cell lung cancer. Measured with immunoSEQ multiplex PCR; TCRdb has only the in-frame clones, and not every one. Seen here are about 14,000 clones, roughly 70% observed once, and the top ten hold about 8.6%. Material: lung tumor tissue. The receptors derive from a human donor with non-small cell lung cancer.

The V call is TRBV6-5, the J call TRBJ2-7; weak D call: TRBD1 (5 bases). CDR1 and CDR2 (germline): MNHEY, SVGAGI. CDR3 length: 12 amino acids. V was trimmed by 6 bases and J by 4 bases, leaving 10 bases between them. In DNA, the CDR3 is TGTGCCAGCAGCAAGGGGTGGTACGAGCAGTACTTC. It is translated as CASSKGWYEQYF.

This clone was seen a handful of times. The chain joins TRBV12-5 to TRBJ1-4, with D possibly being TRBD1 (5 bases). The germline CDR1 and CDR2 sequences are LGHNT and FRNRAP. The CDR3 is made up of 16 amino acids. V lost 1 base to trimming and J lost 12 bases, with 21 bases between them. Here the CDR3 DNA reads TGTGCTAGTGGTTTGGGGCAGGGACTTTGGGATGGGGAACTGTTTTTT. Translating it yields CASGLGQGLWDGELFF.

J is TRBJ2-1 and V is TRBV7-8, with 9 bases fitting TRBD2. The ends lost 1 base at V and 0 bases at J; junction bases unmatched: 7. CDR3 length: 18 amino acids. CDR1 and CDR2 (germline): SGHVS, FQNEAQ. The CDR3: CASSLGLAALSSYNEQFF. The CDR3 DNA sequence: TGTGCCAGCAGCTTAGGACTAGCGGCCCTTAGCTCCTACAATGAGCAGTTCTTC.

V gene TRBV27 combines with J gene TRBJ2-1; D remains unclear. The germline V and J ends were trimmed by 2 bases and 0 bases, with 8 bases remaining between them. CDR3 size: 15 residues. CDR1 MNHEY and CDR2 SMNVEV come from the germline V gene (reference sequence). For the CDR3, the DNA is TGTGCCAGCAGTTTAGCCCCGAGCTCCTACAATGAGCAGTTCTTC. It encodes CASSLAPSSYNEQFF.

J is TRBJ2-1 and V is TRBV27, with D perhaps matching TRBD1 (6 bases). CDR1 MNHEY and CDR2 SMNVEV come from the germline V gene (reference sequence). Deletions cut 1 base from V and 7 bases from J, with 11 bases between. The CDR3 contains 14 residues. The CDR3 reads CASSLWDTQNEQFF. The CDR3 region has the DNA TGTGCCAGCAGTTTATGGGACACCCAGAATGAGCAGTTCTTC.

The CDR3 region is CASSPGQGANTEAFF. The CDR3 nucleotides are TGTGCCAGTAGTCCCGGACAGGGGGCGAACACTGAAGCTTTCTTT. The J gene is TRBJ1-1, the V gene TRBV19, with 11 bases lining up with TRBD1. V trimming: 5 bases; J trimming: 1 base; junction bases outside the gene matches: 3. The V gene's germline CDR1 is LNHDA and CDR2 SQIVND (reference sequence). The CDR3 extends over 15 amino acids.

This rearrangement joins TRBV7-7 to TRBJ2-1; TRBD2 might be the D (6 bases). This CDR3 spans 14 amino acids. Trimming removed 3 bases at V and 4 bases at J, with 10 bases between. Germline V lookup: CDR1 SSHAT, CDR2 FNYEAQ (reference sequence). For the CDR3, the DNA is TGTGCCAGCAGCTTCTCGGGAGCTTACAATGAGCAGTTCTTC. This gives the protein CASSFSGAYNEQFF.

V usage is TRBV11-2 and J usage is TRBJ1-5, with TRBD1 matching 8 bases. Germline values: CDR1 SGHAT, CDR2 FQNNGV. The CDR3 has 15 residues. Trimming cost V 5 bases and J 1 base; bases outside gene matches: 4. The CDR3 is CASSPGQGSNQPQHF. CDR3 DNA sequence: TGTGCCAGCAGCCCTGGACAGGGAAGCAATCAGCCCCAGCATTTT. The whole variable domain, filled in from reference TRBV11-2 and TRBJ1-5, reads EAGVAQSPRYKIIEKRQSVAFWCNPISGHATLYWYQQILGQGPKLLIQFQNNGVVDDSQLPKDRFSAERLKGVDSTLKIQPAKLEDSAVYLCASSPGQGSNQPQHFGDGTRLSIL.

This chain joins TRBV5-1 and TRBJ2-5, with 7 bases identical to TRBD1. The CDR3 length is 16 residues. CDR1 is SGHRS, CDR2 YFSETQ, per germline. Unmatched junction bases numbered 11, after V lost 4 bases and J lost 2 bases. Here the CDR3 reads CASSLRTGYDQETQYF. As DNA, the CDR3 is TGCGCCAGCAGCCTTCGGACAGGATACGATCAAGAGACCCAGTACTTC. The whole variable domain, filled in from reference TRBV5-1 and TRBJ2-5, reads KAGVTQTPRYLIKTRGQQVTLSCSPISGHRSVSWYQQTPGQGLQFLFEYFSETQRNKGNFPGRFSGRQFSNSRSEMNVSTLELGDSALYLCASSLRTGYDQETQYFGPGTRLLVL.

This clone was detected only once. The rearrangement joins TRBV5-1 to TRBJ2-1; D is unclear. In germline, CDR1 is SGHRS, CDR2 YFSETQ. V dropped 4 bases and J dropped 7 bases, with 15 bases sitting between them. This CDR3 contains 14 residues. As DNA, the CDR3 is TGCGCCAGCAGCCCAATGGCGACTCCGAATGAGCAGTTCTTC. Protein product: CASSPMATPNEQFF.